This TCR beta chain was captured by sequencing in a study of blood T cell repertoires in COVID-19 (dated by TCRdb to about 2020). With respect to the entire study: The collaborator samples originated in the United States, Italy and Spain and spanned the acute and convalescent phases of COVID-19. The material from the prospective study consisted of cDNA or gDNA derived from T cells, B-cell-depleted T cells, or PBMCs. Deeply sampled blood TCRbeta repertoires from subjects exposed to, actively infected with, or recovered from COVID-19 were included in the dataset. The repertoires were released in a freely available public database meant as a resource for research on the immune response to SARS-CoV-2. The samples were drawn from two sources: the first 160 participants of the ongoing ImmuneRACE study, and 950 to 1,500 subjects contributed by 6 global collaborators. The sample metadata nearly always contained a de-identified subject ID, COVID-19 status, age in years and sex. Where available, HLA class I and class II types were taken from metadata supplied by the sample provider and were not determined by assay-based typing. General findings and caveats noted by the study authors: How much clinical and demographic metadata was included differed by source and by participant, and the metadata was provided uncurated.

TCRbeta CDR3 regions were amplified from genomic DNA using the immunoSEQ Assay, a bias-controlled multiplex PCR. In the source study's methods: The number of nucleated cells in each sample was estimated from the amplification of reference gene primers within the assay. To quantify the absolute abundance of each unique TCRbeta CDR3 rearrangement, sequence reads were collapsed and filtered. For each sample, productive Simpson clonality was calculated as the square root of Simpson's diversity index across productive rearrangements. TCRdb re-hosts the immuneACCESS table, in-frame sequences only. Its copies lack some clones; in the studies checked, an unresolved V gene accounts for under half of them, and the cause for the rest is not known. Clonal size and the V and J genes are those of that table, whereas D and trimming came from the DNA. The sample profile shows 110,000 to 150,000 clones; over 70% of them were found once. About 8.6% of the sample belongs to the ten largest clones.

Sequences SGHRS (CDR1) and YFSETQ (CDR2) are obtained from the germline V gene. V loses 0 bases at its end and J loses 6 bases; junction bases beyond the gene matches: 6. The CDR3 sequence holds 15 residues, the cysteine and phenylalanine included. Only the CDR3 part of the read is kept: 45 bases, read in frame from the first base. This clone was counted once. Its cognate antigen has yet to be identified. Per-base qualities were not stored, and no clone one base away is much larger. The collaborating institutions used their own protocols to collect whole blood in K2EDTA tubes. For TCRbeta analysis, collaborators shipped samples as frozen whole blood, isolated PBMCs, or DNA extracted from either of those sample types.

The sample taken for sequencing was peripheral blood. The V gene is TRBV5-1 and the J gene is TRBJ2-7, with 10 central nucleotides matching TRBD1. This sequence was found in a man aged 45 to 65 with active or convalescent COVID-19. The CDR3 in this case is CASSLGGRDRGEQYF. The sequence in DNA is TGCGCCAGCAGCTTGGGAGGTCGGGACAGGGGCGAGCAGTACTTC. With the rest looked up from the reference TRBV5-1 and TRBJ2-7 genes rather than sequenced, the full variable domain is KAGVTQTPRYLIKTRGQQVTLSCSPISGHRSVSWYQQTPGQGLQFLFEYFSETQRNKGNFPGRFSGRQFSNSRSEMNVSTLELGDSALYLCASSLGGRDRGEQYFGPGTRLTVT.